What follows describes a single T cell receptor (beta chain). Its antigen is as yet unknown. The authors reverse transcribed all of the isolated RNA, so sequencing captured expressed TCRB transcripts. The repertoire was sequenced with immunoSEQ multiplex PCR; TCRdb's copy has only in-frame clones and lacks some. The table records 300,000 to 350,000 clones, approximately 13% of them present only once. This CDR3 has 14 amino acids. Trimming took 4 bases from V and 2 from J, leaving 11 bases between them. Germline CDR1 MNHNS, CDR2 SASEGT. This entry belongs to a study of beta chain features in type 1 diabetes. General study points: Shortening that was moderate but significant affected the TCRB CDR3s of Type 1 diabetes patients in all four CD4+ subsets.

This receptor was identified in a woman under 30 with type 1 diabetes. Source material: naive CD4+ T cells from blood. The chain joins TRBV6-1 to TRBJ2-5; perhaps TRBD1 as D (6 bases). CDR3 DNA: TGTGCCAGCAGTGTTGCCAGGGGACAAGAGACCCAGTACTTC. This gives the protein CASSVARGQETQYF.